This T cell receptor beta chain was identified during a study of blood T cell repertoires in COVID-19. The wider study: Collection of acute and convalescent COVID-19 samples took place in the United States, Italy and Spain. T cells, B-cell-depleted T cells, or PBMCs provided the cDNA or gDNA that served as material.

In the authors' workflow: Amplification with reference gene primers provided the estimates of nucleated cell counts. The repertoire was sequenced with immunoSEQ multiplex PCR; TCRdb's copy has only in-frame clones and lacks some. From that table come the V and J calls and clone size; the DNA was used to work out D and trimming. The sample lists approximately 250,000 clones; more than 85% were seen once. Germline CDR1 SGHTA, CDR2 FQGNSA. Trimming shortened V by 4 bases and J by 9 bases, and 18 bases separated the two germline ends. This CDR3 has 15 amino acids. Categorization into cohorts depended on clinical history that participants reported.

The sequence came from a woman between 25 and 40 years old who had recovered from COVID-19. The sample was PBMCs or T cells enriched from blood (not recorded which). The chain is built from TRBV7-2 and TRBJ2-2; D uncertain. CDR3 DNA sequence: TGTGCCAGCAGCTATGAAGGATCCACAGATAGGGAGCTGTTTTTT. Encoded protein: CASSYEGSTDRELFF.